This T cell receptor beta chain was sequenced for a study of early T cells in non-severe SARS-CoV-2 infection. As for the study in general: Sequencing was performed on bulk RNA from unsorted whole blood, leaving chains unpaired.

Trimming took off 5 bases at V and 0 bases at J, with 14 bases between the two ends. This CDR3 has 17 residues. TCRdb used MiXCR to reprocess the 5' RACE reads, holding one entry per CDR3 protein. The sample has about 58,000 distinct CDR3 sequences; 12% are singletons. The sequence was obtained from an adult who was a healthcare worker with PCR-confirmed SARS-CoV-2 infection or an uninfected control (not recorded which). The donor label of this sample is uncertain. The chain combines TRBV12-3 or TRBV12-4 with TRBJ2-6; perhaps TRBD2 as D (5 bases). The sample consisted of whole blood, taken at baseline. In DNA, the CDR3 is TGTGCCAGCAGTCCCCTAGCAAGGCCCTCTGGGGCCAACGTCCTGACTTTC. Translation: CASSPLARPSGANVLTF.